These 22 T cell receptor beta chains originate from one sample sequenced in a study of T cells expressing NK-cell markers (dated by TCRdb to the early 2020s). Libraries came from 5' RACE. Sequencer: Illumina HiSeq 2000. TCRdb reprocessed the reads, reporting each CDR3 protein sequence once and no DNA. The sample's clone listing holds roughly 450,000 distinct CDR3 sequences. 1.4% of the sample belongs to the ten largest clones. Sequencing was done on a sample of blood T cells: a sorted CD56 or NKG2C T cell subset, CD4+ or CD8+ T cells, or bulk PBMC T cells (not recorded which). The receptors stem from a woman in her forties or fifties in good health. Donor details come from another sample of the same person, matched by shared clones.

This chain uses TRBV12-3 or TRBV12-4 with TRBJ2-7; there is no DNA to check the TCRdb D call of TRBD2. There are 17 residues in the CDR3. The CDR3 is CASSSRSSGLARYEQYF.

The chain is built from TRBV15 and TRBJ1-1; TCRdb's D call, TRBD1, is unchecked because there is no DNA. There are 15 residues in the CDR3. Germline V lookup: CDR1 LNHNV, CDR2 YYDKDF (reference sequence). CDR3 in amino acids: CATSRPGGLFTEAFF.

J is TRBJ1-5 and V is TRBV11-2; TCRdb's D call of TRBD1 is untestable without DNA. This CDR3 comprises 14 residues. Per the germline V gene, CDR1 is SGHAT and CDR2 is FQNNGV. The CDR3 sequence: CASSLSQGNQPQHF.

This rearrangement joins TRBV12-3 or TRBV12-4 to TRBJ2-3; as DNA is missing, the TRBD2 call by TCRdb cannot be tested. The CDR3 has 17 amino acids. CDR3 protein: CASSYSALAGLTDTQYF.

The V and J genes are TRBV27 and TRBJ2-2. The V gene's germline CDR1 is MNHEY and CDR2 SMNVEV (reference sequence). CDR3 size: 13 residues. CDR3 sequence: CASSLSKTGELFF.

The chain's CDR3 is CASSLNIGLGNTDTQYF. The chain is built from TRBV25-1 and TRBJ2-3; TCRdb selects TRBD2, and the lack of DNA leaves this call unchecked. From germline, CDR1 is MGHDK and CDR2 SYGVNS. The CDR3 is 17 residues long.

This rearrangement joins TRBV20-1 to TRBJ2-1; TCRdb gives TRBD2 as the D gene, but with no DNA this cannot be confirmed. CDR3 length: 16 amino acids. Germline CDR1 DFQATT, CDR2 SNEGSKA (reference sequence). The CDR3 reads CSAREVTSGIHNEQFF.

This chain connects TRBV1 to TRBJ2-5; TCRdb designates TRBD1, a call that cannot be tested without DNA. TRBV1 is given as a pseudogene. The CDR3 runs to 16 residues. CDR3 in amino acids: CTSSRQGLQYQETQYF.

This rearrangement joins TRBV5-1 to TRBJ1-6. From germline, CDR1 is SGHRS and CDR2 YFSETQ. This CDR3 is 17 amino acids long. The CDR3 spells CASSLAGRSSYNSPLHF.

The chain's CDR3 is CSASVGLTLQSEQYF. The genes are TRBV20-1 and TRBJ2-7; the D call of TRBD2 rests on TCRdb alone, since no DNA is present to check it. Germline V CDR1 and CDR2: DFQATT, SNEGSKA (reference sequence). This CDR3 contains 15 residues.

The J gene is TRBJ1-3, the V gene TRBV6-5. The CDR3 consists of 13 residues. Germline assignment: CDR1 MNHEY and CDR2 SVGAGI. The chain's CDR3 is CASIGGGGNTIYF.

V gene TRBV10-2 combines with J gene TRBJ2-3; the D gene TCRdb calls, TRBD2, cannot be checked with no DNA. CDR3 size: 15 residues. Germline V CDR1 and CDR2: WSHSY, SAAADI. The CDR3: CASSESRGRADTQYF.

The chain's CDR3 is CASTSSVVAGDNEQFF. This rearrangement joins TRBV7-9 to TRBJ2-1; the D gene TCRdb calls, TRBD2, cannot be checked with no DNA. Germline V lookup: CDR1 SEHNR, CDR2 FQNEAQ (reference sequence). The CDR3 extends over 16 amino acids.

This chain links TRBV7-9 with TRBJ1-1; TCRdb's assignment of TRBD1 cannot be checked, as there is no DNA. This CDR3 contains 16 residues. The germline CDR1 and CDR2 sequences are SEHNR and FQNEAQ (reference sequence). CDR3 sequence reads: CASRPGQGASATEAFF.

The chain's CDR3 is CASSFPARDTQYF. The rearrangement links TRBV3-1 to TRBJ2-3; lacking DNA, the TRBD1 call made by TCRdb goes unchecked. Germline V lookup: CDR1 LGHDT, CDR2 YNNKEL (reference sequence). There are 13 residues in the CDR3.

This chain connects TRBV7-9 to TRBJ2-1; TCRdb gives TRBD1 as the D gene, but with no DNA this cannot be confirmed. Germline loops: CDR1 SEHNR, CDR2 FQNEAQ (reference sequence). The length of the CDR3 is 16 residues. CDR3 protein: CASSLKMTGTYNEQFF.

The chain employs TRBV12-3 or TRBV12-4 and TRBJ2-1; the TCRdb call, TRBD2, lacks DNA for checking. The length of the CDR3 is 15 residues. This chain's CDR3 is CASNRGREGRYEQFF.

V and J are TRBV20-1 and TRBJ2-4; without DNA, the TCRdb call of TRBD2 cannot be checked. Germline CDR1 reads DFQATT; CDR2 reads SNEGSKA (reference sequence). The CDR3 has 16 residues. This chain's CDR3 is CSARRVASGSKNIQYF.

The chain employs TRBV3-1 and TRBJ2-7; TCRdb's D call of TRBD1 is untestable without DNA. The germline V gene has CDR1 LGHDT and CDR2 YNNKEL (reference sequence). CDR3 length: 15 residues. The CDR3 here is CASSQRDRGFYEQYF.

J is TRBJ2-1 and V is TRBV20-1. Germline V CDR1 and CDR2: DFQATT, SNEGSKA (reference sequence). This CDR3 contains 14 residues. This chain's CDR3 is CSARGFTSYNEQFF.

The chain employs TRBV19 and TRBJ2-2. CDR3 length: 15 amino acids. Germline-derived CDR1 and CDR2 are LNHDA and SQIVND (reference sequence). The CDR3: CASSIVASNTGELFF.

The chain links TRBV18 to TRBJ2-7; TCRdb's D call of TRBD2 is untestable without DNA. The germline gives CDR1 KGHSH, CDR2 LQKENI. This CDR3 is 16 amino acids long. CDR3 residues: CASSPRPTSTVGEQYF.